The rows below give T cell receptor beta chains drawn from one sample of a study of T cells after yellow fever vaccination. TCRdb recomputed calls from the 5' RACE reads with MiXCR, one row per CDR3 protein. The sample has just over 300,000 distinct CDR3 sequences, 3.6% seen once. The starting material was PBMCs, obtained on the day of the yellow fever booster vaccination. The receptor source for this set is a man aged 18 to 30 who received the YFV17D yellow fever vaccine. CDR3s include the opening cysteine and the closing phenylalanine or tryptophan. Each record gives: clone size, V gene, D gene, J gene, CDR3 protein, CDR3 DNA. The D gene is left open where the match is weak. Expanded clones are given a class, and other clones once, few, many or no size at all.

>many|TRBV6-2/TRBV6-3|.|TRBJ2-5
CASSYSGTTGTQYF
TGTGCCAGCAGTTACTCCGGGACAACAGGGACCCAGTACTTC
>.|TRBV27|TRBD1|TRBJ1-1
CASSHDRAGEAFF
TGTGCCAGCAGTCACGACAGGGCGGGTGAAGCTTTCTTT
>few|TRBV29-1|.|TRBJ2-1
CSVEESSYNEQFF
TGCAGCGTTGAAGAGAGCTCCTACAATGAGCAGTTCTTC
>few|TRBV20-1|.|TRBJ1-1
CSARDLLPSFEAFF
TGCAGTGCTAGAGACCTTCTCCCTTCTTTTGAAGCTTTCTTT
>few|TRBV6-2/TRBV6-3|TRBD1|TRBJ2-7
CASNLPGQGLYEQYF
TGTGCCAGCAACTTACCGGGACAGGGTCTCTACGAGCAGTACTTC
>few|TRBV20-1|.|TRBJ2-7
CSASPRLDEQYF
TGCAGTGCTAGTCCCCGCCTGGACGAGCAGTACTTC
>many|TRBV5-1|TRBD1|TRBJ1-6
CASSWGQGSSPLHF
TGCGCCAGCAGCTGGGGACAGGGGAGTTCACCCCTCCACTTT
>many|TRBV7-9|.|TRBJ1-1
CASSHGPNYTEAFF
TGTGCCAGCAGCCACGGCCCCAATTACACTGAAGCTTTCTTT
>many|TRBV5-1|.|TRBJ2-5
CASRRFAAQETQYF
TGCGCCAGCAGGAGATTTGCAGCACAAGAGACCCAGTACTTC
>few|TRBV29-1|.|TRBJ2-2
CSGGGTGELFF
TGCAGCGGCGGAGGCACCGGGGAGCTGTTTTTT